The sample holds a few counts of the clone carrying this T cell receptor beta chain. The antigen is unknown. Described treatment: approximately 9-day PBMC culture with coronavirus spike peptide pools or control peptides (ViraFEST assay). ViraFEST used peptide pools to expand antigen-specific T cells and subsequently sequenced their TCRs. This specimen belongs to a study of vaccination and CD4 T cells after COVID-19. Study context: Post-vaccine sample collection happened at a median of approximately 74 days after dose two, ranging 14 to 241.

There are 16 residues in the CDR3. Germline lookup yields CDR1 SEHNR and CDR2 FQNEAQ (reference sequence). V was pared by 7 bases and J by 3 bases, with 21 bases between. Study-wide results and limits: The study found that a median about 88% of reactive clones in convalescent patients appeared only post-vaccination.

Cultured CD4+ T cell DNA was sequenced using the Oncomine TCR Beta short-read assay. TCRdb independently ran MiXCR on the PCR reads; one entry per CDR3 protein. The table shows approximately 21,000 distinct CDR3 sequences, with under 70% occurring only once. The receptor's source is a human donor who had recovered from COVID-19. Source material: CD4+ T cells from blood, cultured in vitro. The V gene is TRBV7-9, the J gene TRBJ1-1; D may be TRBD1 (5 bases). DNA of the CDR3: TGTGCCAGCACCTCCCGGGACTGGGGTCAGGACACTGAAGCTTTCTTT. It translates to CASTSRDWGQDTEAFF. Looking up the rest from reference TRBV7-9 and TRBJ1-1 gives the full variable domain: DTGVSQNPRHKITKRGQNVTFRCDPISEHNRLYWYRQTLGQGPEFLTYFQNEAQLEKSRLLSDRFSAERPKGSFSTLEIQRTEQGDSAMYLCASTSRDWGQDTEAFFGQGTRLTVV.